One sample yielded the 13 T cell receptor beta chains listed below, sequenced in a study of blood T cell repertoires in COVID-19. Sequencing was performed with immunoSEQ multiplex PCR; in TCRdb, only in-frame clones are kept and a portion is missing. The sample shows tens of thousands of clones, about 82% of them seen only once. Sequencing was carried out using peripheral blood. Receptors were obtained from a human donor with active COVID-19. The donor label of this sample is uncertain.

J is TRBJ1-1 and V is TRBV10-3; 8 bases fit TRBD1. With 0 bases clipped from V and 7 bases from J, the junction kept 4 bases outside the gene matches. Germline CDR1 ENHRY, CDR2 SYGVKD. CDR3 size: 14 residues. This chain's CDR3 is CAISESRDRSEAFF. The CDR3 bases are TGTGCCATCAGTGAGTCGAGGGACAGGAGTGAAGCTTTCTTT.

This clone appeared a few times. CDR3 region: CASSANRGQRTGELFF. DNA of the CDR3: TGTGCCAGCAGCGCTAACAGGGGGCAGAGGACCGGGGAGCTGTTTTTT. The chain is built from TRBV5-4 and TRBJ2-2; TRBD1 matches at 9 bases. The ends lost 4 bases at V and 5 bases at J; junction bases unmatched: 9. The CDR3 is 16 amino acids. CDR1 and CDR2 (germline): SGHNT, YYREEE (reference sequence).

CDR3 bases: TGTGCCATCAGTGCAAATGCAGGGTACACAGATACGCAGTATTTT. It encodes CAISANAGYTDTQYF. This chain joins TRBV10-3 and TRBJ2-3; possible D gene TRBD1, 5 bases. The CDR3 is 15 amino acids. Germline CDR1 is ENHRY and CDR2 is SYGVKD. V was clipped by 4 bases and J by 2 bases, with 13 bases between them.

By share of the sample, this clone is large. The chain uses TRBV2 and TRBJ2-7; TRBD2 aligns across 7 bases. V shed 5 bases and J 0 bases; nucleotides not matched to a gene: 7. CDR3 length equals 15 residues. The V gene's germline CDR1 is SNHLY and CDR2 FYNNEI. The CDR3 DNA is TGTGCCAGCAGTCCCCGGGAGGCTGTCTCCTACGAGCAGTACTTC. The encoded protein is CASSPREAVSYEQYF.

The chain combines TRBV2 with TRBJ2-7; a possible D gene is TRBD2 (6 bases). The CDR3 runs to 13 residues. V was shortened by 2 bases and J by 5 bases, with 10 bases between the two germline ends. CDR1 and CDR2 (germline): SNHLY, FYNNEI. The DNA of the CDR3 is TGTGCCAGCAGTGAACTCCCGGGGGACGAGCAGTACTTC. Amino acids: CASSELPGDEQYF.

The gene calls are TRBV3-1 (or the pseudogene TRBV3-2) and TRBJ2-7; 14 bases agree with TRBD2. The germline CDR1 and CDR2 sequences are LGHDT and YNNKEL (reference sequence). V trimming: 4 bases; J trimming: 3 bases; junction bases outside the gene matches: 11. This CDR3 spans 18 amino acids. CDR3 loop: CASSLQIETSGRVYEQYF. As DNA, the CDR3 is TGTGCCAGCAGCCTTCAAATCGAGACTAGCGGGAGGGTCTACGAGCAGTACTTC.

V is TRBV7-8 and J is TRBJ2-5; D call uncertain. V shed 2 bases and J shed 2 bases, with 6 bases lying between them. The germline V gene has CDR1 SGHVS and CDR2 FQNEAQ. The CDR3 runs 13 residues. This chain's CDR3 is CASSLLQQETQYF. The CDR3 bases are TGTGCCAGCAGCTTATTGCAGCAAGAGACCCAGTACTTC. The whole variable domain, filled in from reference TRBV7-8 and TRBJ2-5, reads GAGVSQSPRYKVAKRGQDVALRCDPISGHVSLFWYQQALGQGPEFLTYFQNEAQLDKSGLPSDRFFAERPEGSVSTLKIQRTQQEDSAVYLCASSLLQQETQYFGPGTRLLVL.

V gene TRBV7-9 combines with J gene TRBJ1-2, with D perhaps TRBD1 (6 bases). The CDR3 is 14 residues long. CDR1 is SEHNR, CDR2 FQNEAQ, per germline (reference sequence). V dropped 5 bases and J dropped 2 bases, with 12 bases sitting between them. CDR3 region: CASSPGAVNYGYTF. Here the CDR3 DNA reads TGTGCCAGCAGCCCAGGGGCGGTGAACTATGGCTACACCTTC.

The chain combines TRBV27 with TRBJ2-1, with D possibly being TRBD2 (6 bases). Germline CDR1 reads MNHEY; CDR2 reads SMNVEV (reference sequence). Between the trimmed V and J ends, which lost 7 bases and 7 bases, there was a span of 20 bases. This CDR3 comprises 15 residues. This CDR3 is CASKVGLANGNEQFF. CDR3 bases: TGTGCCAGCAAGGTCGGGCTAGCGAACGGTAATGAGCAGTTCTTC.

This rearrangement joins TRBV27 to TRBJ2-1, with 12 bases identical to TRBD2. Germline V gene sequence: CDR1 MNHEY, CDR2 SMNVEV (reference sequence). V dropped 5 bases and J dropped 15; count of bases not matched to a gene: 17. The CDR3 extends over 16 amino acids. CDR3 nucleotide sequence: TGTGCCAGCAGTACATCCGGGACTAGCGGGCCCCTCGCACCGTTCTTC. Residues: CASSTSGTSGPLAPFF.

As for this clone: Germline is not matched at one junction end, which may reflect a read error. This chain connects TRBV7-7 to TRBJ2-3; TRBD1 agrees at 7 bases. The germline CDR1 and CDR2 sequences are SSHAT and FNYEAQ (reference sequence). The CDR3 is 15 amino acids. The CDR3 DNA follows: TGTGCTAGCAGCTTCACAGGGGCTAGCACAGATACGCAGTATTTT. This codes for CASSFTGASTDTQYF.

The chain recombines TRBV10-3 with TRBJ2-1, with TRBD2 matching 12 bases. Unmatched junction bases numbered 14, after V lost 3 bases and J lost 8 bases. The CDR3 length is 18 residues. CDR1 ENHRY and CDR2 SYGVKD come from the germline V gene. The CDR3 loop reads CAISDPRLAGVPLDEQFF. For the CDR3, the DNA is TGTGCCATCAGTGACCCTAGACTAGCGGGAGTACCTTTGGATGAGCAGTTCTTC.

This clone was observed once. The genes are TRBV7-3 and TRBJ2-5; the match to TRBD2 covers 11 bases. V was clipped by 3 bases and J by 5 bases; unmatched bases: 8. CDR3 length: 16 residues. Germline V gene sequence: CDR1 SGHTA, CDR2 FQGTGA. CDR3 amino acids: CASSLSSGGAQETQYF. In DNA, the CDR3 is TGTGCCAGCAGCTTGAGTAGCGGGGGGGCCCAGGAGACCCAGTACTTC. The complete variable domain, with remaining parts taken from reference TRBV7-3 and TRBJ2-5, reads GAGVSQTPSNKVTEKGKYVELRCDPISGHTALYWYRQSLGQGPEFLIYFQGTGAADDSGLPNDRFFAVRPEGSVSTLKIQRTERGDSAVYLCASSLSSGGAQETQYFGPGTRLLVL.